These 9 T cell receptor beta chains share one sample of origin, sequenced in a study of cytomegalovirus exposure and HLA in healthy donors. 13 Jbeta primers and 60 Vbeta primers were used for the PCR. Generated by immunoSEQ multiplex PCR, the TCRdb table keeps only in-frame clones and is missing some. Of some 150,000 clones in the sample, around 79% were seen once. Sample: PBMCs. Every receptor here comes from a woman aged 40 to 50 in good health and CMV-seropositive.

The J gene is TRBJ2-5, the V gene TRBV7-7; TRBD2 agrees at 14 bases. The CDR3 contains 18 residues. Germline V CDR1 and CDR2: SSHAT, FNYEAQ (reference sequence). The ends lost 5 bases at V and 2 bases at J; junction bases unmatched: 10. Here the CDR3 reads CASSPGRLAGGRQETQYF. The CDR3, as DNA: TGTGCCAGCAGCCCGGGTAGACTAGCGGGGGGGCGGCAAGAGACCCAGTACTTC.

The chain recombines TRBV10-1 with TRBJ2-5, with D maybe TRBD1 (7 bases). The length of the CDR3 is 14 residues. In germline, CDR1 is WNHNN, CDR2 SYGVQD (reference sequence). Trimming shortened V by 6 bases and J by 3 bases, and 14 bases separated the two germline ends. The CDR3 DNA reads TGCGCCAGCAGAACCACAGGGGAGGAAGAGACCCAGTACTTC. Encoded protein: CASRTTGEEETQYF.

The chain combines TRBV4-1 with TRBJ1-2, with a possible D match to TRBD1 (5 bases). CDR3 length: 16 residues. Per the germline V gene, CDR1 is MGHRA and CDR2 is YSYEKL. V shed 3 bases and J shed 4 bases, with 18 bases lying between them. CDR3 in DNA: TGCGCCAGCAGCCAGTCGACAGTAGCCCCTTTCTATGGCTACACCTTC. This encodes CASSQSTVAPFYGYTF.

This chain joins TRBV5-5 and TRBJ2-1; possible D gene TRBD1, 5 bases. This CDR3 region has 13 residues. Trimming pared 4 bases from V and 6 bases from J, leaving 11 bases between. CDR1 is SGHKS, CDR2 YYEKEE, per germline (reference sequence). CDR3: CASSPDTSNEQFF. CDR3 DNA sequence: TGTGCCAGCAGCCCGGACACAAGCAATGAGCAGTTCTTC.

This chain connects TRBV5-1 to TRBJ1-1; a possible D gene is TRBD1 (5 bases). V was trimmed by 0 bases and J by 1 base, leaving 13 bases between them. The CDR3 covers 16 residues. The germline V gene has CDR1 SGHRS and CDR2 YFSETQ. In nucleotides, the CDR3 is TGCGCCAGCAGCTTGGCCCCCGGGGGGTCGAACACTGAAGCTTTCTTT. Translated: CASSLAPGGSNTEAFF.

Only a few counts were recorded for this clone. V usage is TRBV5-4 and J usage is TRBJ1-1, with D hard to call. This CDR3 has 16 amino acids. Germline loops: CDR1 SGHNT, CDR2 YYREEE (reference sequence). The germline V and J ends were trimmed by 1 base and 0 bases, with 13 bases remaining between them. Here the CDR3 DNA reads TGTGCCAGCAGCTTGTTTAACCTACCTTTGAACACTGAAGCTTTCTTT. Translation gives CASSLFNLPLNTEAFF.

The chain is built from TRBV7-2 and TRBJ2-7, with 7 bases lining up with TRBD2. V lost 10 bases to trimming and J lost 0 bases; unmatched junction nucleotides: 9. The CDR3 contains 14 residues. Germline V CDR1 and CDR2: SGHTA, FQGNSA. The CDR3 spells CATGRAGTSYEQYF. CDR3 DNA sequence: TGTGCCACCGGGCGAGCGGGGACCTCCTACGAGCAGTACTTC.

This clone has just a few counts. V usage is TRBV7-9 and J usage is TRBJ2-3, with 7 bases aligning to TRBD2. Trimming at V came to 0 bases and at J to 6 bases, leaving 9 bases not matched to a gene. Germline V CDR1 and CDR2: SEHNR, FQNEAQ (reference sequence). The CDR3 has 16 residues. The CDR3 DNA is TGTGCCAGCAGCTTAGCGGGAGGGACTTTTACGGATACGCAGTATTTT. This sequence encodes CASSLAGGTFTDTQYF.

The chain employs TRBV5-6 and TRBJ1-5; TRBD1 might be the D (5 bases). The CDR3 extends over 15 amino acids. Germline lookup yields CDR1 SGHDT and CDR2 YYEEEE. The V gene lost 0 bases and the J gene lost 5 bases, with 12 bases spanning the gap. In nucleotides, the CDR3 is TGTGCCAGCAGCTTGGGTTGGACGGGGGATCAGCCCCAGCATTTT. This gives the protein CASSLGWTGDQPQHF.